This T cell receptor beta chain was obtained from a study of blood T cells in healthy people across ages. The germline V gene has CDR1 SNHLY and CDR2 FYNNEI. The CDR3 has 12 residues. This clonotype was detected only a few times. Its antigen is currently unknown. Overall study results and limits: Researchers said unsorted PBMCs prevented a conclusive naive versus antigen-experienced comparison.

Through a sample-barcoded 5' primer and a J-beta primer mix, a second PCR was run for roughly 6 to 12 cycles. With 12 random nucleotides, a template-switch adaptor tagged each individual cDNA molecule. TCRdb used MiXCR to reprocess the 5' RACE reads, holding one entry per CDR3 protein. The sample holds about 1.7 million distinct CDR3 sequences, 28% seen once. The V gene is TRBV2, the J gene TRBJ2-7, with D maybe TRBD2 (6 bases). The TCR was taken from a young woman in good health. The sample comprised blood. CDR3 in amino acids: CAKRAFGSEQYF. CDR3 nucleotide sequence: TGTGCTAAGCGGGCCTTTGGGAGCGAGCAGTACTTC.